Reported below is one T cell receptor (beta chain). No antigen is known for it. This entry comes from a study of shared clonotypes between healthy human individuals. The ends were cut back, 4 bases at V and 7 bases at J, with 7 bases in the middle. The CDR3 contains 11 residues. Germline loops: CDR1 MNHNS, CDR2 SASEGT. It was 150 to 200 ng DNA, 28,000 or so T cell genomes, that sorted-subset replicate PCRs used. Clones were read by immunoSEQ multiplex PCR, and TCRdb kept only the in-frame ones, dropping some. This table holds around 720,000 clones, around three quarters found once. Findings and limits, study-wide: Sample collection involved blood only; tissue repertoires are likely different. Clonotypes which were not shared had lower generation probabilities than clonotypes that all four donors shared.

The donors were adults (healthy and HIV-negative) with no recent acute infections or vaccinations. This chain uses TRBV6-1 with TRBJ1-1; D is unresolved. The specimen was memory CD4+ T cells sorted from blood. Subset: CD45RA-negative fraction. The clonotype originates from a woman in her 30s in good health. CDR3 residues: CASSVGDEAFF. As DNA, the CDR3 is TGTGCCAGCAGTGTTGGGGATGAAGCTTTCTTT.